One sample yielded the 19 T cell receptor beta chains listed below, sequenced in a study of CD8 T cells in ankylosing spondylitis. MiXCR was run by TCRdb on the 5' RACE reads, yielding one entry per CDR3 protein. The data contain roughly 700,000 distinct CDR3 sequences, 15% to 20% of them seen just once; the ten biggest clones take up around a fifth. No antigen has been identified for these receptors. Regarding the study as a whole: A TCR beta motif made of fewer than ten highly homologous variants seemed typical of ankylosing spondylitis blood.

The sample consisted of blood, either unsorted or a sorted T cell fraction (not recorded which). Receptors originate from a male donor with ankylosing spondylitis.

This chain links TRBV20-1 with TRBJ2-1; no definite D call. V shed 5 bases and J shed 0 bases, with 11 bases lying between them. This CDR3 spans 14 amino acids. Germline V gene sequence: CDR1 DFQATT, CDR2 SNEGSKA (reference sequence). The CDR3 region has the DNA TGCAGTGCTCGCGAGCTGAGCTCCTACAATGAGCAGTTCTTC. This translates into CSARELSSYNEQFF.

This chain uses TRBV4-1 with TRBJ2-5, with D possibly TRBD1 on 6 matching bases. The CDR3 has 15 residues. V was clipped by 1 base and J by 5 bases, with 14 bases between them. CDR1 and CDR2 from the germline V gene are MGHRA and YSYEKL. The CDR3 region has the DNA TGCGCCAGCAGCCAAGGCCCAGGGGCAGAGGAGACCCAGTACTTC. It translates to CASSQGPGAEETQYF.

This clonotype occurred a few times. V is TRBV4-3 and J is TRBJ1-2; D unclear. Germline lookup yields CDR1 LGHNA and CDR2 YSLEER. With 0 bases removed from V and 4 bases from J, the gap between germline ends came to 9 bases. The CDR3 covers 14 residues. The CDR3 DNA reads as TGCGCCAGCAGCCAAGATACGGGGATCTATGGCTACACCTTC. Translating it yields CASSQDTGIYGYTF.

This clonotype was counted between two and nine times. The DNA of the CDR3 is TGTGCCAGCAGCCAAGAGGCGGCAGCACCCAATGAGCAGTTCTTC. Its protein is CASSQEAAAPNEQFF. The chain joins TRBV4-2 to TRBJ2-1, with no clear D. The germline V and J ends were trimmed by 0 bases and 6 bases, with 12 bases remaining between them. CDR3 size: 15 residues. The V gene's germline CDR1 is LGHNA and CDR2 YNFKEQ.

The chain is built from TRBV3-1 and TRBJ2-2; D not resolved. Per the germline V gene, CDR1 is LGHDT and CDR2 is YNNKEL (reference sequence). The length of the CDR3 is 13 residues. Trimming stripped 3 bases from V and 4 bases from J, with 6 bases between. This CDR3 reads CASSQGFTGELFF. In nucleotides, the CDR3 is TGTGCCAGCAGCCAGGGGTTCACCGGGGAGCTGTTTTTT.

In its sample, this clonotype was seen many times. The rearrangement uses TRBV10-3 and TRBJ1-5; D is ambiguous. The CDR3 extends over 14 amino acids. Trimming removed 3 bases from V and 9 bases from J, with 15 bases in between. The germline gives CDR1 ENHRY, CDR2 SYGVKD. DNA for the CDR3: TGTGCCATCAGTGACGGTCCAACCGCGGGGCCCCAGCATTTT. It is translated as CAISDGPTAGPQHF.

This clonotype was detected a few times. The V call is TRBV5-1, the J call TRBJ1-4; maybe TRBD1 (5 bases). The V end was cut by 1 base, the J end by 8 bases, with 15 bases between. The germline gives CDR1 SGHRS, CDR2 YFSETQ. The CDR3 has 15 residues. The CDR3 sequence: CASSLSATGGEKLFF. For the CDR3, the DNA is TGCGCCAGCAGCTTGTCCGCCACTGGGGGGGAAAAACTGTTTTTT.

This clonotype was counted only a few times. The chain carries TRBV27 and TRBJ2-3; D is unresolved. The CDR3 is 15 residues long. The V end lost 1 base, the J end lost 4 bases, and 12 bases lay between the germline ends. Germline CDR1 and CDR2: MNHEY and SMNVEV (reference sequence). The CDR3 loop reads CASSLFWESPDTQYF. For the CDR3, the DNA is TGTGCCAGCAGTTTATTCTGGGAATCACCAGATACGCAGTATTTT.

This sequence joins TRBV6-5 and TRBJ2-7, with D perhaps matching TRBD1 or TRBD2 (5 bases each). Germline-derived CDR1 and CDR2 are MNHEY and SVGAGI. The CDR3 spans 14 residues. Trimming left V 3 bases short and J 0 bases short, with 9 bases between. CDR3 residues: CASSYKGSSYEQYF. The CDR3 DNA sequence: TGTGCCAGCAGTTATAAGGGGAGCTCCTACGAGCAGTACTTC.

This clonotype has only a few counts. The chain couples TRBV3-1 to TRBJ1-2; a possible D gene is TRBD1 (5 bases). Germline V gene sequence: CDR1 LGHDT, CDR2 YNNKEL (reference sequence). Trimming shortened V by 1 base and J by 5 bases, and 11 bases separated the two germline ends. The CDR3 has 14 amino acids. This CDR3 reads CASSQVGTAYGYTF. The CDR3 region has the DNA TGTGCCAGCAGCCAAGTCGGGACGGCTTATGGCTACACCTTC.

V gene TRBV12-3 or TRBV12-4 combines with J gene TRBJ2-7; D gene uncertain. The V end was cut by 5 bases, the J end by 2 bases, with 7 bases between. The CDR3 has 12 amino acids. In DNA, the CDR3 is TGTGCCAGCAGTCTCAAGACCTACGAGCAGTACTTC. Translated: CASSLKTYEQYF.

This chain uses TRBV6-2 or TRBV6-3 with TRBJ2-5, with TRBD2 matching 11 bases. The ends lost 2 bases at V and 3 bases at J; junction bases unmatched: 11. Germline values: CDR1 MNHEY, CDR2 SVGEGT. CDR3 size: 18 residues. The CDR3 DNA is TGTGCCAGCAGTTACGGGGAGACTAGCGGGATTGACGAAGAGACCCAGTACTTC. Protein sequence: CASSYGETSGIDEETQYF.

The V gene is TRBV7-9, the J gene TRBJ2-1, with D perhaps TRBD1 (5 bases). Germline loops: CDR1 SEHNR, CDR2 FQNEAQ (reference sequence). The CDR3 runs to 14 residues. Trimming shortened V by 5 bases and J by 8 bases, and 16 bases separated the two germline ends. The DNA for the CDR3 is TGTGCCAGCAGCACGAAGGACATGTGGGATGAGCAGTTCTTC. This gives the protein CASSTKDMWDEQFF.

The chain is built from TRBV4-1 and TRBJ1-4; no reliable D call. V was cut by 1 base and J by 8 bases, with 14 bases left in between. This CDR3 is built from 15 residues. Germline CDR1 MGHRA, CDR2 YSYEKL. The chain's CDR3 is CASSQVGSVGEKLFF. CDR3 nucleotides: TGCGCCAGCAGCCAAGTCGGGTCTGTTGGGGAAAAACTGTTTTTT.

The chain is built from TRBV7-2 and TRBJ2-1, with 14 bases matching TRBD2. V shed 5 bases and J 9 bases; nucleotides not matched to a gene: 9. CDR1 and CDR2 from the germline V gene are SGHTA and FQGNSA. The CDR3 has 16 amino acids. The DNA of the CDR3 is TGTGCCAGCAGCCCTGGACTAGCGGGAGGCGCCGGTGAGCAGTTCTTC. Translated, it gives CASSPGLAGGAGEQFF.

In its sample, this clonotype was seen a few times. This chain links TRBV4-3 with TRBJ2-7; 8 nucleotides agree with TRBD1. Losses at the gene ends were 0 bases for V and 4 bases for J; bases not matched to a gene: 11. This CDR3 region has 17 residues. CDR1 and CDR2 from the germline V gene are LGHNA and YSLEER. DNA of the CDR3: TGCGCCAGCAGCCAAGACCGGGGACAGGTCCCGATGTACGAGCAGTACTTC. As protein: CASSQDRGQVPMYEQYF.

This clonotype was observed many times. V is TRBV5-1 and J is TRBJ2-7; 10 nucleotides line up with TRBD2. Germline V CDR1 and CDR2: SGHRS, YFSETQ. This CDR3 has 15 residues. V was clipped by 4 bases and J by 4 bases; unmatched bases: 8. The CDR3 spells CASSPEGAGGYEQYF. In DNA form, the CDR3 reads TGCGCCAGCAGCCCTGAGGGAGCGGGAGGGTACGAGCAGTACTTC. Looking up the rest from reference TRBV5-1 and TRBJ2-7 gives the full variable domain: KAGVTQTPRYLIKTRGQQVTLSCSPISGHRSVSWYQQTPGQGLQFLFEYFSETQRNKGNFPGRFSGRQFSNSRSEMNVSTLELGDSALYLCASSPEGAGGYEQYFGPGTRLTVT.

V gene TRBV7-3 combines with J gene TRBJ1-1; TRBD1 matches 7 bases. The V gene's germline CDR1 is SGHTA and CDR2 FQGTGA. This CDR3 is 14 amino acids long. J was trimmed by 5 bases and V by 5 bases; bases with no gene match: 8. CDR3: CASSLQGFVTEAFF. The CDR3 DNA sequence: TGTGCCAGCAGCCTACAGGGGTTCGTGACTGAAGCTTTCTTT.

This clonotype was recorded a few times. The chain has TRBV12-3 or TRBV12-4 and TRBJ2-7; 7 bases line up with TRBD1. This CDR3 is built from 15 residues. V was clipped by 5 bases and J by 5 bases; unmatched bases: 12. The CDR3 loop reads CASSLTGVQADEQYF. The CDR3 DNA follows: TGTGCCAGCAGTCTCACAGGGGTCCAAGCGGACGAGCAGTACTTC.